The 10 T cell receptor beta chains reported below all come from one sample, sequenced in a study of blood T cell repertoires in COVID-19. Data came from immunoSEQ multiplex PCR; TCRdb stores just in-frame clones and leaves some out. The sample includes about 250,000 clones, under 95% seen only once; the top ten take 1.5% to 2%. The sample consisted of PBMCs or T cells enriched from blood (not recorded which). These receptors came from a woman under 30 who had recovered from COVID-19.

The J gene is TRBJ1-2, the V gene TRBV6-5; possibly TRBD1 for D (5 bases). CDR1 MNHEY and CDR2 SVGAGI come from the germline V gene. The ends were cut back, 0 bases at V and 8 bases at J, with 16 bases in the middle. This CDR3 spans 15 amino acids. The DNA of the CDR3 is TGTGCCAGCAGTTACTCGAATGTTGGGGCCGGGGGCTACACCTTC. Translated, it gives CASSYSNVGAGGYTF.

The rearrangement joins TRBV5-1 to TRBJ1-3; the D gene is possibly TRBD1 (5 bases). Germline values: CDR1 SGHRS, CDR2 YFSETQ. There are 15 residues in the CDR3. Trimming shortened V by 0 bases and J by 4 bases, and 11 bases separated the two germline ends. CDR3 DNA sequence: TGCGCCAGCAGCTTGGTCCAGGGCCTAGGAAACACCATATATTTT. It specifies CASSLVQGLGNTIYF.

This chain connects TRBV19 to TRBJ2-5, with unresolved D. The germline V and J ends were trimmed by 3 bases and 7 bases, with 9 bases remaining between them. The CDR3 length is 12 residues. CDR1 LNHDA and CDR2 SQIVND come from the germline V gene (reference sequence). For the CDR3, the DNA is TGTGCCAGTAGTATGTCCGGTCGGACCCAGTACTTC. This sequence encodes CASSMSGRTQYF.

V is TRBV5-4 and J is TRBJ2-5, with D perhaps TRBD1 (6 bases). The CDR3 extends over 13 amino acids. Germline assignment: CDR1 SGHNT and CDR2 YYREEE (reference sequence). V dropped 4 bases and J dropped 8 bases, with 15 bases sitting between them. The DNA of the CDR3 is TGTGCCAGCAGCAGGTGGGCAGGGGATACCCAGTACTTC. The encoded protein is CASSRWAGDTQYF.

V gene TRBV29-1 combines with J gene TRBJ1-1; D call uncertain. The CDR3 is made up of 12 amino acids. Looked up from germline, CDR1 is SQVTM and CDR2 is ANQGSEA. The germline V and J ends were trimmed by 4 bases and 0 bases, with 6 bases remaining between them. The CDR3 reads CSVAQLNTEAFF. The CDR3 bases are TGCAGCGTTGCCCAGTTGAACACTGAAGCTTTCTTT.

The V gene is TRBV18, the J gene TRBJ2-1; TRBD2 matches at 9 bases. CDR1 is KGHSH and CDR2 is LQKENI in the germline V gene. CDR3 length: 16 residues. Trimming at V came to 5 bases and at J to 6 bases, leaving 11 bases not matched to a gene. The chain's CDR3 is CASSSTSGVVANEQFF. In DNA, the CDR3 is TGTGCCAGCTCATCGACTAGCGGAGTCGTAGCCAATGAGCAGTTCTTC. The whole variable domain, filled in from reference TRBV18 and TRBJ2-1, reads NAGVMQNPRHLVRRRGQEARLRCSPMKGHSHVYWYRQLPEEGLKFMVYLQKENIIDESGMPKERFSAEFPKEGPSILRIQQVVRGDSAAYFCASSSTSGVVANEQFFGPGTRLTVL.

The V gene is TRBV19, the J gene TRBJ1-1; unclear D gene. The germline V gene encodes CDR1 LNHDA and CDR2 SQIVND (reference sequence). Trimming took 7 bases from V and 10 from J, leaving 13 bases between them. The CDR3 length is 11 residues. CDR3 region: CASISGIAAFF. Here the CDR3 DNA reads TGTGCCAGTATCTCCGGGATTGCAGCTTTCTTT.

The V gene is TRBV24-1, the J gene TRBJ1-2; 8 nucleotides align to TRBD1. V dropped 10 bases and J dropped 5; count of bases not matched to a gene: 8. CDR3 size: 13 residues. The V gene's germline CDR1 is KGHDR and CDR2 SFDVKD. CDR3 in DNA: TGTGCCACAAGCACAGGGGGAAGATATGGCTACACCTTC. This gives the protein CATSTGGRYGYTF.

This clone came up a few times. The V gene is TRBV19, the J gene TRBJ1-2; TRBD1 matches 9 bases. This CDR3 contains 14 residues. Unmatched junction bases numbered 11, after V lost 10 bases and J lost 5 bases. Per germline, CDR1 LNHDA and CDR2 SQIVND (reference sequence). The CDR3 DNA is TGTGCCACCGTTACAGGGGGCGCACGGTATGGCTACACCTTC. Amino acids: CATVTGGARYGYTF.

The chain uses TRBV11-2 and TRBJ2-7; 8 nucleotides align to TRBD1. CDR1 and CDR2 (germline): SGHAT, FQNNGV. This CDR3 spans 15 amino acids. After removal of 0 bases from V and 6 bases from J, the junction contained 7 bases not matched to a gene. The CDR3 loop is CASSLDFVQGGEQYF. CDR3 DNA sequence: TGTGCCAGCAGCTTAGATTTCGTACAGGGGGGCGAGCAGTACTTC.